This entry lists 20 T cell receptor beta chains sequenced from one sample in a study of control samples from healthy donors and cancer patients. Clones were sequenced by immunoSEQ multiplex PCR, and TCRdb holds only the in-frame ones, with some missing. This sample has around 80,000 clones, with approximately 87% found just once. Sequenced: blood. These receptors came from a man aged 45-65 years in good health.

CDR3 in DNA: TGTGCCAGCAGCCAAGTGGGGGGCGATCTCACTGAAGCTTTCTTT. This sequence encodes CASSQVGGDLTEAFF. The rearrangement uses TRBV3-1 (or the pseudogene TRBV3-2) and TRBJ1-1, with D tentatively TRBD1 (6 bases). There are 15 residues in the CDR3. Germline assignment: CDR1 LGHDT and CDR2 YNNKEL (reference sequence). Trimming took 1 base from V and 4 from J, leaving 13 bases between them.

This clone turned up a few times. The V gene is TRBV5-6, the J gene TRBJ2-3; TRBD2 agrees at 14 bases. The V gene's germline CDR1 is SGHDT and CDR2 YYEEEE. CDR3 length: 17 residues. With 2 bases clipped from V and 2 bases from J, the junction kept 4 bases outside the gene matches. The CDR3 DNA is TGTGCCAGCAGCTTTCGGACTAGCGGGGGGAACACAGATACGCAGTATTTT. Translated, it gives CASSFRTSGGNTDTQYF. Drawing the rest from reference TRBV5-6 and TRBJ2-3, the complete variable domain is DAGVTQSPTHLIKTRGQQVTLRCSPKSGHDTVSWYQQALGQGPQFIFQYYEEEERQRGNFPDRFSGHQFPNYSSELNVNALLLGDSALYLCASSFRTSGGNTDTQYFGPGTRLTVL.

This chain links TRBV7-8 with TRBJ2-5; D is undetermined. The germline V and J ends were trimmed by 5 bases and 5 bases, with 15 bases remaining between them. Germline CDR1 SGHVS, CDR2 FQNEAQ. This CDR3 has 14 residues. The CDR3 DNA sequence: TGTGCCAGCAGCGATACGCCGTTTTGGGAGACCCAGTACTTC. Its translation: CASSDTPFWETQYF.

V usage is TRBV30 and J usage is TRBJ1-5, with 9 nucleotides matching TRBD1. Losses at the gene ends were 3 bases for V and 6 bases for J; bases not matched to a gene: 6. The CDR3 is 14 amino acids. Germline loops: CDR1 GTSNPN, CDR2 SVGIG (reference sequence). CDR3 nucleotide sequence: TGTGCCTGGAGCGAGGACAGGGGTAGTCAGCCCCAGCATTTT. This gives the protein CAWSEDRGSQPQHF.

The V and J genes are TRBV5-6 and TRBJ1-3; D not certain. The CDR3 spans 13 residues. The V gene lost 1 base and the J gene lost 0 bases, with 2 bases spanning the gap. The germline gives CDR1 SGHDT, CDR2 YYEEEE. CDR3 DNA sequence: TGTGCCAGCAGCTTGAGCTCTGGAAACACCATATATTTT. As protein: CASSLSSGNTIYF.

This rearrangement joins TRBV9 to TRBJ2-3; the match to TRBD2 covers 8 bases. V was pared by 4 bases and J by 0 bases, with 10 bases of the junction left unmatched. This CDR3 is 17 amino acids long. The germline CDR1 and CDR2 sequences are SGDLS and YYNGEE. CDR3 in DNA: TGTGCCAGCAGCTCCCAACCCCCGGGGGGGAGCACAGATACGCAGTATTTT. Translated, it gives CASSSQPPGGSTDTQYF.

This clone has a single count. The gene calls are TRBV10-2 and TRBJ1-1, with D unclear. Germline assignment: CDR1 WSHSY and CDR2 SAAADI. Deletions cut 5 bases from V and 1 base from J, with 11 bases between. CDR3 length equals 14 residues. The CDR3 region has the DNA TGCGCCAGCAGTCCGTTGAGAACGAACACTGAAGCTTTCTTT. Translated, it gives CASSPLRTNTEAFF.

The chain combines TRBV19 with TRBJ2-6; weak D call: TRBD1 (5 bases). The CDR3 is 17 amino acids. Trimming took off 2 bases at V and 1 base at J, with 12 bases between the two ends. Germline CDR1 and CDR2: LNHDA and SQIVND (reference sequence). The CDR3, as DNA: TGTGCCAGTAGTATAATGCAGGGAAGGTCTGGGGCCAACGTCCTGACTTTC. It specifies CASSIMQGRSGANVLTF.

The chain recombines TRBV3-1 (or the pseudogene TRBV3-2) with TRBJ2-5; 7 bases are shared with TRBD2. Per germline, CDR1 LGHDT and CDR2 YNNKEL (reference sequence). This CDR3 contains 12 residues. Trimming took 4 bases from V and 4 from J; bases not matched to a gene: 0. CDR3 protein: CASSREGETQYF. The CDR3 region has the DNA TGTGCCAGCAGCCGGGAGGGAGAGACCCAGTACTTC.

The rearrangement uses TRBV5-5 and TRBJ2-6; 7 nucleotides align to TRBD1. Trimming took 4 bases from V and 3 from J; bases not matched to a gene: 7. In germline, CDR1 is SGHKS, CDR2 YYEKEE (reference sequence). This CDR3 comprises 16 residues. The CDR3 loop is CASSRQGINGANVLTF. CDR3 nucleotide sequence: TGTGCCAGCAGCCGACAGGGTATCAATGGGGCCAACGTCCTGACTTTC.

The sample holds a few counts of this clone. The chain carries TRBV7-8 and TRBJ2-3; D unclear. V lost 5 bases to trimming and J lost 2 bases, with 5 bases between them. The CDR3 extends over 12 amino acids. Germline V gene data show CDR1 as SGHVS and CDR2 as FQNEAQ. The CDR3 sequence is CASSQHTDTQYF. CDR3 nucleotide sequence: TGTGCCAGCAGCCAACACACAGATACGCAGTATTTT.

This clone turned up a few times. The chain links TRBV10-2 to TRBJ1-2; the D gene is possibly TRBD1 (5 bases). V lost 7 bases and J 4 bases, leaving 16 bases between the germline ends. The CDR3 spans 14 residues. The germline CDR1 and CDR2 sequences are WSHSY and SAAADI. The CDR3 here is CASTLGPSSYGYTF. CDR3 coding DNA: TGCGCCAGCACCTTGGGACCGTCGAGCTATGGCTACACCTTC.

The V call is TRBV9, the J call TRBJ2-3; D is unresolved. The CDR3 is 13 amino acids. CDR1 and CDR2 from the germline V gene are SGDLS and YYNGEE. Trimming left V 2 bases short and J 0 bases short, with 4 bases between. The CDR3 sequence is CASSVSSTDTQYF. In DNA form, the CDR3 reads TGTGCCAGCAGCGTCAGTAGCACAGATACGCAGTATTTT.

This clone was found once. The J gene is TRBJ1-5, the V gene TRBV28; 10 nucleotides align to TRBD1. V gave up 5 bases and J gave up 8 bases; unmatched junction bases: 9. The CDR3 runs 15 residues. The V gene's germline CDR1 is MDHEN and CDR2 SYDVKM. CDR3 in amino acids: CASSPPGQGNEPQHF. The CDR3, as DNA: TGTGCCAGCAGTCCTCCGGGACAGGGGAATGAGCCCCAGCATTTT.

This rearrangement joins TRBV7-8 to TRBJ2-1, with unresolved D. The CDR3 has 12 amino acids. Germline V gene lookup returns CDR1 SGHVS and CDR2 FQNEAQ. V was pared by 6 bases and J by 4 bases, with 7 bases between. The CDR3, as DNA: TGTGCCAGCAGAGCTACTTACAATGAGCAGTTCTTC. Its protein is CASRATYNEQFF.

V gene TRBV6-1 combines with J gene TRBJ2-5; TRBD1 agrees at 9 bases. V shed 6 bases, J shed 5 bases, and the junction held 7 bases outside the gene matches. Per germline, CDR1 MNHNS and CDR2 SASEGT. The CDR3 spans 14 residues. CDR3 sequence reads: CASRENDRGETQYF. The CDR3 nucleotides are TGTGCCAGCAGAGAAAACGACAGGGGGGAGACCCAGTACTTC.

This chain uses TRBV24-1 with TRBJ1-1, with D perhaps matching TRBD1 (6 bases). Looked up from germline, CDR1 is KGHDR and CDR2 is SFDVKD. The CDR3 has 14 amino acids. Trimming left V 7 bases short and J 0 bases short, with 11 bases between. The CDR3 here is CATRGTNMNTEAFF. CDR3 nucleotide sequence: TGTGCCACCAGAGGGACAAACATGAACACTGAAGCTTTCTTT.

The chain carries TRBV20-1 and TRBJ1-2; D gene ambiguous. The CDR3 consists of 8 residues. V was cut by 7 bases and J by 8 bases, with 5 bases left in between. Germline V gene data show CDR1 as DFQATT and CDR2 as SNEGSKA (reference sequence). In DNA form, the CDR3 reads TGCAGTGATGGCGGCTACACCTTC. Translating gives CSDGGYTF.

In DNA, the CDR3 is TGTGCCAGTAGTACCGGGACAGGGGGCACCGGGGAGCTGTTTTTT. Its protein is CASSTGTGGTGELFF. The chain has TRBV19 and TRBJ2-2; the match to TRBD1 covers 11 bases. CDR1 and CDR2 (germline): LNHDA, SQIVND (reference sequence). Unmatched junction bases numbered 2, after V lost 4 bases and J lost 4 bases. The CDR3 loop spans 15 amino acids.

This chain uses TRBV5-5 with TRBJ2-2; D gene unclear. V lost 0 bases to trimming and J lost 4 bases, with 7 bases between them. Germline CDR1 reads SGHKS; CDR2 reads YYEKEE (reference sequence). The CDR3 sequence is 14 residues long. The CDR3 sequence is CASSLGRSTGELFF. In DNA form, the CDR3 reads TGTGCCAGCAGCTTGGGACGGAGCACCGGGGAGCTGTTTTTT.